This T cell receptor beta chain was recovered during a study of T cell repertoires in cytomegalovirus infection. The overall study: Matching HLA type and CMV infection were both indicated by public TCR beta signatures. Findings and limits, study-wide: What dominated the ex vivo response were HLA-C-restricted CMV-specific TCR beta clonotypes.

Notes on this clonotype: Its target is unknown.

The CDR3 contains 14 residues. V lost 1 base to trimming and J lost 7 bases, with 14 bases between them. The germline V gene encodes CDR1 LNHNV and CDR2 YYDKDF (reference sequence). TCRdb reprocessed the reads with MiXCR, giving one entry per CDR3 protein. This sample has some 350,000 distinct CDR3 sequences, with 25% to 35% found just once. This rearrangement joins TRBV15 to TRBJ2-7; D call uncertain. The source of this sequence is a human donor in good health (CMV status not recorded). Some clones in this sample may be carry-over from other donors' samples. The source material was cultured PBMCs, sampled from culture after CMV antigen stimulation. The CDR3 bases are TGTGCCACCAGCAGAGCCACACCGGGCCGGGAGCAGTACTTC. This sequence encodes CATSRATPGREQYF.